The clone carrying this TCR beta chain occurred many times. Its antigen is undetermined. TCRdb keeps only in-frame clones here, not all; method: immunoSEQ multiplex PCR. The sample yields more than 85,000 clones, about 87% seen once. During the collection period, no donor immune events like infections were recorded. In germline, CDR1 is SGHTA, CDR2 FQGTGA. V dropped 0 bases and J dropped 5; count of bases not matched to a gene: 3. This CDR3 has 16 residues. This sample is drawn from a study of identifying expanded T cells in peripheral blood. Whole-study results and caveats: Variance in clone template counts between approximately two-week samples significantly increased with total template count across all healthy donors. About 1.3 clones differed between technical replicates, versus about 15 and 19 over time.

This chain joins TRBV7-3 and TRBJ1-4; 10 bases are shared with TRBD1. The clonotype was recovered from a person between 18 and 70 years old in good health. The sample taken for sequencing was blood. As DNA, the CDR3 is TGTGCCAGCAGCTTAACTCGGACAGGGGGAAATGAAAAACTGTTTTTT. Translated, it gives CASSLTRTGGNEKLFF.